Following are 5 T cell receptor beta chains from one sample sequenced in a study of T cell changes during pregnancy in multiple sclerosis. This table comes from immunoSEQ multiplex PCR, and its TCRdb copy is limited to in-frame clones, with some not included. The sample has tens of thousands of clones, about 88% seen once; the top ten hold about 1.2%. This specimen was CD4+ T cells from peripheral blood mononuclear cells, taken in the first trimester of pregnancy. The source of these receptors is a female donor with multiple sclerosis, enrolled in a pregnancy study.

The chain employs TRBV4-1 and TRBJ1-2, with D tentatively TRBD1 (6 bases). V dropped 3 bases and J dropped 5 bases, with 19 bases sitting between them. The CDR3 has 16 residues. From germline, CDR1 is MGHRA and CDR2 YSYEKL. The DNA for the CDR3 is TGCGCCAGCAGCCATGGGACCGGGGGGCATATATATGGCTACACCTTC. Amino acids: CASSHGTGGHIYGYTF.

This chain uses TRBV28 with TRBJ2-3, with 10 bases that match TRBD2. CDR1 is MDHEN, CDR2 SYDVKM, per germline. Trimming removed 4 bases from V and 3 bases from J; junction bases left unmatched: 1. The CDR3 length is 14 residues. In DNA form, the CDR3 reads TGTGCCAGCAGTTCAGCGGGAGGGACAGATACGCAGTATTTT. It yields the protein CASSSAGGTDTQYF.

DNA of the CDR3: TGTGCCAGCAGTTCCCCGACGGGGACAGGGGGCATTGAGACCCAGTACTTC. This sequence encodes CASSSPTGTGGIETQYF. This chain joins TRBV27 and TRBJ2-5; 12 positions agree with TRBD1. The junction had 11 bases not matched to a gene; V was cut back by 4 bases and J by 5 bases. CDR1 MNHEY and CDR2 SMNVEV come from the germline V gene (reference sequence). The length of the CDR3 is 17 residues.

This clone was recorded once. The genes are TRBV28 and TRBJ1-4; a possible D gene is TRBD1 (6 bases). Trimming pared 8 bases from V and 5 bases from J, leaving 9 bases between. Germline-derived CDR1 and CDR2 are MDHEN and SYDVKM. The CDR3 covers 12 residues. The CDR3 sequence is CASAGGNEKLFF. CDR3 DNA: TGTGCCAGCGCGGGGGGCAATGAAAAACTGTTTTTT.

The count of this clone is one. The chain couples TRBV7-2 to TRBJ2-7, with TRBD1 matching over 9 bases. The germline V gene encodes CDR1 SGHTA and CDR2 FQGNSA. The CDR3 is made up of 16 amino acids. The V segment lost 0 bases and the J segment 5 bases; nucleotides outside the gene matches: 8. CDR3 DNA sequence: TGTGCCAGCAGCTTAGCGGGACAGGGTGGTTCCCACGAGCAGTACTTC. It yields the protein CASSLAGQGGSHEQYF.